One and the same sample provided the 9 T cell receptor beta chains below, sequenced in a study of blood T cell repertoires in COVID-19. Profiling relied on immunoSEQ multiplex PCR, and the TCRdb table lists in-frame clones only, not all of them. Here the sample spans 250,000 to 350,000 clones, about four fifths being singletons. The specimen was peripheral blood. These receptors were obtained from a human donor with COVID-19, enrolled during active disease. The donor label of this sample is uncertain.

This chain uses TRBV6-5 with TRBJ1-1; D possibly corresponds to TRBD1 (5 bases). CDR3 size: 13 residues. Germline values: CDR1 MNHEY, CDR2 SVGAGI. Deletions cut 6 bases from V and 1 base from J, with 9 bases between. Written as DNA, the CDR3 is TGTGCCAGCAGGCAGGGAGGGAACACTGAAGCTTTCTTT. This translates into CASRQGGNTEAFF.

This chain uses TRBV9 with TRBJ1-1, with 7 positions matching TRBD1. CDR1 is SGDLS, CDR2 YYNGEE, per germline. The CDR3 consists of 14 residues. V trimming: 3 bases; J trimming: 2 bases; junction bases outside the gene matches: 4. In DNA, the CDR3 is TGTGCCAGCAGCGGCGGGACAGTTAACACTGAAGCTTTCTTT. Encoded protein: CASSGGTVNTEAFF.

The chain couples TRBV5-6 to TRBJ1-2; the D gene is possibly TRBD1 (6 bases). V lost 4 bases and J lost 8, with 18 bases in between. Germline lookup yields CDR1 SGHDT and CDR2 YYEEEE. This CDR3 contains 14 residues. The CDR3 nucleotides read TGTGCCAGCAGCCCGACACGGACAGATTGGGGCTACACCTTC. It codes for CASSPTRTDWGYTF.

The rearrangement links TRBV28 to TRBJ2-7; 8 bases agree with TRBD1. Germline CDR1 reads MDHEN; CDR2 reads SYDVKM. The junction had 7 bases not matched to a gene; V was cut back by 5 bases and J by 4 bases. This CDR3 comprises 14 residues. CDR3 in DNA: TGTGCCAGCAGTCAGACAGGGGAAGCATACGAGCAGTACTTC. This gives the protein CASSQTGEAYEQYF.

The chain links TRBV6-6 to TRBJ2-1; 8 bases are shared with TRBD1. In germline, CDR1 is MNHNY, CDR2 SVGAGI (reference sequence). V shed 5 bases and J 0 bases; nucleotides not matched to a gene: 6. CDR3 size: 16 residues. Here the CDR3 DNA reads TGTGCCAGCAGTCCGAGGACAGGGAGCTCCTACAATGAGCAGTTCTTC. Its translation: CASSPRTGSSYNEQFF.

The table lists this clone with a count of one. The chain has TRBV19 and TRBJ1-2; D unclear. The V and J ends lost 8 bases and 4 bases respectively, with 14 bases between them. CDR1 is LNHDA, CDR2 SQIVND, per germline (reference sequence). The CDR3 extends over 13 amino acids. The CDR3 region is CASLEKYGYGYTF. For the CDR3, the DNA is TGTGCCAGTTTAGAGAAATATGGCTATGGCTACACCTTC.

This clone has just a few counts. The V gene is TRBV4-1, the J gene TRBJ1-3, with 10 bases that match TRBD1. CDR1 MGHRA and CDR2 YSYEKL come from the germline V gene. The CDR3 runs to 18 residues. The V segment lost 0 bases and the J segment 0 bases; nucleotides outside the gene matches: 5. The CDR3 sequence is CASSQEPGQGFSGNTIYF. The DNA for the CDR3 is TGCGCCAGCAGCCAAGAGCCGGGACAGGGGTTCTCTGGAAACACCATATATTTT.

The V and J genes are TRBV11-3 and TRBJ1-1; 8 bases are a match to TRBD1. CDR3 size: 13 residues. The V and J ends lost 4 bases and 11 bases, in that order; junction bases with no gene match: 9. Germline V gives CDR1 SGHNT, CDR2 YENEEA. The chain's CDR3 is CASSYRQGTTAFF. DNA of the CDR3: TGTGCCAGCAGCTATAGACAGGGGACGACGGCTTTCTTT.

This chain links TRBV3-1 (or the pseudogene TRBV3-2) with TRBJ1-2; TRBD1 agrees at 9 bases. Trimming at V came to 4 bases and at J to 4 bases, leaving 4 bases not matched to a gene. Germline V gene sequence: CDR1 LGHDT, CDR2 YNNKEL (reference sequence). CDR3 size: 14 residues. The CDR3 DNA is TGTGCCAGCAGCCGGGACAGGGTGAGCTATGGCTACACCTTC. Amino acids: CASSRDRVSYGYTF.